A selection of T cell receptor beta chains follows, all from one sample in a study of blood T cell repertoires in COVID-19. TCRdb keeps only in-frame clones here, not all; method: immunoSEQ multiplex PCR. The profile shows under 350,000 clones, 80% to 90% of them singletons. The sequenced material came from peripheral blood. These receptor sequences come from a man between 35 and 55 years old with acute or convalescent COVID-19. CDR3s include the opening cysteine and the closing phenylalanine or tryptophan. Fields, in order: J gene, clone size, D gene, V gene, CDR3 protein, CDR3 DNA. A D gene is named only where the DNA matches it firmly. Where a row states a size, it is once, few, many or the class of an expanded clone; other rows omit it.

>TRBJ2-2|-|-|TRBV5-1
CASSLYYREHSNTGELFF
TGCGCCAGCAGCTTATACTACAGGGAACACTCGAACACCGGGGAGCTGTTTTTT
>TRBJ2-7|once|-|TRBV12-2
CASRLGFTRTSGYEQYF
TGTGCAAGTCGCTTAGGCTTCACTCGGACTAGCGGCTACGAGCAGTACTTC
>TRBJ2-7|-|TRBD1|TRBV11-2
CASSPGQGPFYEQYF
TGTGCCAGCAGCCCCGGACAGGGGCCATTTTACGAGCAGTACTTC
>TRBJ2-1|-|TRBD2|TRBV27
CASSSGGGYNEQFF
TGTGCCAGCAGTAGCGGGGGGGGCTACAATGAGCAGTTCTTC
>TRBJ1-5|-|-|TRBV19
CVSYNRDFGNQPQHF
TGTGTCAGTTATAACCGGGACTTTGGTAATCAGCCCCAGCATTTT
>TRBJ1-6|-|-|TRBV5-1
CASSLDSHYNSPLHF
TGCGCCAGCAGCTTGGACAGCCACTATAATTCACCCCTCCACTTT
>TRBJ1-3|-|TRBD1|TRBV29-1
CSVEGDSVNTIYF
TGCAGCGTTGAAGGGGACAGCGTAAACACCATATATTTT
>TRBJ2-2|-|TRBD1|TRBV7-2
CASSSDRANTGELFF
TGTGCCAGCAGCTCGGACAGGGCGAACACCGGGGAGCTGTTTTTT
>TRBJ1-4|-|-|TRBV5-1
CASSLEGRTNEKLFF
TGCGCCAGCAGCTTGGAAGGGAGAACTAATGAAAAACTGTTTTTT
>TRBJ1-2|once|-|TRBV5-1
CASSLEGTYYGYTF
TGCGCCAGCAGCTTGGAGGGGACATACTATGGCTACACCTTC
>TRBJ2-2|-|-|TRBV6-6
CASSHTAGGGLPSRDTGELFF
TGTGCCAGCAGTCACACCGCGGGCGGGGGCCTCCCCTCCAGGGACACCGGGGAGCTGTTTTTT
>TRBJ1-5|-|-|TRBV3-1/TRBV3-2
CASSPTGGGQPQHF
TGTGCCAGCAGCCCGACGGGAGGGGGGCAGCCCCAGCATTTT
>TRBJ1-4|few|-|TRBV12-5
CASGLVGDEKLFF
TGTGCTAGTGGTTTGGTAGGAGACGAAAAACTGTTTTTT
>TRBJ2-7|-|-|TRBV9
CASSVGGISYEQYF
TGTGCCAGCAGCGTAGGAGGAATCTCCTACGAGCAGTACTTC
>TRBJ1-2|-|TRBD1|TRBV2
CASTEDRASYGYTF
TGTGCCAGCACTGAAGACAGGGCTTCCTATGGCTACACCTTC
>TRBJ1-6|-|-|TRBV19
CASSDAPSSYNSPLHF
TGTGCCAGTAGTGACGCTCCTAGCTCCTATAATTCACCCCTCCACTTT
>TRBJ2-7|-|TRBD1|TRBV5-4
CASSLEGTGPYEQYF
TGTGCCAGCAGCTTGGAGGGGACAGGGCCCTACGAGCAGTACTTC